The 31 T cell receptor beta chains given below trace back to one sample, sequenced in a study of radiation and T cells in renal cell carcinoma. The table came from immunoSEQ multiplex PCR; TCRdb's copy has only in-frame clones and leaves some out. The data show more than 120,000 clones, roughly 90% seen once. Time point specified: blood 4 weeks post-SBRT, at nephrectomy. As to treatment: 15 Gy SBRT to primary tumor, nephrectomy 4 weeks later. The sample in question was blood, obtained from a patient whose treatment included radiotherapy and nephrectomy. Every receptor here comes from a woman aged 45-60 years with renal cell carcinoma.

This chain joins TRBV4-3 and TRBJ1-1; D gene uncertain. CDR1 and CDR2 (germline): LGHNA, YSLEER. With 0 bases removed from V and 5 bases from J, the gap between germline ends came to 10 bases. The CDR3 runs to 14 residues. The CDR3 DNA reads TGCGCCAGCAGCCAAGATCGGAGGGAAACTGAAGCTTTCTTT. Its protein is CASSQDRRETEAFF.

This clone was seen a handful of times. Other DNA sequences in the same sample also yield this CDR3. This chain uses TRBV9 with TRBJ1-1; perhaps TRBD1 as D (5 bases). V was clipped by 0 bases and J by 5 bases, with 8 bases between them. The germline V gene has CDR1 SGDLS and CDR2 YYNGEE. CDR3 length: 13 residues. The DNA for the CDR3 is TGTGCCAGCAGCGTAGGGGGGTATACTGAAGCTTTCTTT. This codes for CASSVGGYTEAFF.

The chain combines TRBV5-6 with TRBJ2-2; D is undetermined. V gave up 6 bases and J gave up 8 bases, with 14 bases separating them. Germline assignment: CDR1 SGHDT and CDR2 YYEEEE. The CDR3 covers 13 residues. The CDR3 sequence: CASTFEWTGELFF. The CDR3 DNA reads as TGTGCCAGCACCTTCGAATGGACGGGGGAGCTGTTTTTT.

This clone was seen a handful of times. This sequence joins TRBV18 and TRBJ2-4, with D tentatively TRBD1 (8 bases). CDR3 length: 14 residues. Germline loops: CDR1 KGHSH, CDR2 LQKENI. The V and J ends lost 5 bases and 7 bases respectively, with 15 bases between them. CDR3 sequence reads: CASSSGQGGNIQYF. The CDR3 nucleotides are TGTGCCAGCTCATCCGGACAGGGAGGGAACATTCAGTACTTC.

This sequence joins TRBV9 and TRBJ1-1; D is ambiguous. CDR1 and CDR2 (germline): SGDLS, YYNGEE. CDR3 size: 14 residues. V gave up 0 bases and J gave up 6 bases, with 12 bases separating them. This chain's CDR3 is CASSVVPMGSEAFF. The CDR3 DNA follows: TGTGCCAGCAGCGTAGTCCCTATGGGTTCTGAAGCTTTCTTT.

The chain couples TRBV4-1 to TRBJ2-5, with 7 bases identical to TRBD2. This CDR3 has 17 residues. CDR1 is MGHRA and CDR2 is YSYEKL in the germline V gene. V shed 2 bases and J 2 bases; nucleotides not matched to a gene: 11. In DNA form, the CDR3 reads TGCGCCAGCAGCCAATATGCGACTAGCAGAACACAAGAGACCCAGTACTTC. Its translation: CASSQYATSRTQETQYF.

The CDR3: CASSDRTVPEAFF. Here the CDR3 DNA reads TGCGCCAGCAGCGACCGGACAGTCCCTGAAGCTTTCTTT. The chain joins TRBV10-1 to TRBJ1-1; maybe TRBD1 (6 bases). Trimming shortened V by 6 bases and J by 6 bases, and 14 bases separated the two germline ends. Germline V lookup: CDR1 WNHNN, CDR2 SYGVQD (reference sequence). The CDR3 loop spans 13 amino acids.

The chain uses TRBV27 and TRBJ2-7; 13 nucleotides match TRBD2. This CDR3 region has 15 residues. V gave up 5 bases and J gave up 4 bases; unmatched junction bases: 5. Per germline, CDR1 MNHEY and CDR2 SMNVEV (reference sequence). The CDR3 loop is CASSLGLAGAYEQYF. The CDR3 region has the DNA TGTGCCAGCAGTCTCGGACTAGCGGGAGCGTACGAGCAGTACTTC.

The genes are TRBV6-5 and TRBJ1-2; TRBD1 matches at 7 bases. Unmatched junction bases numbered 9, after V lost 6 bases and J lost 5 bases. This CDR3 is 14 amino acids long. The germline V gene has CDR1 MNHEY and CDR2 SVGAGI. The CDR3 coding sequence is TGTGCCAGCAGGACAGGGAAATCAGGGTATGGCTACACCTTC. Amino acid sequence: CASRTGKSGYGYTF.

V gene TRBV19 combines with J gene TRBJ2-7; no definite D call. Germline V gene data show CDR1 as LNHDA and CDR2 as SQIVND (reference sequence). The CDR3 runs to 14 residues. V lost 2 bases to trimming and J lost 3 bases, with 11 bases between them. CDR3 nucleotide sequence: TGTGCCAGTAGTATATGGCCGGGTAACTACGAGCAGTACTTC. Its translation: CASSIWPGNYEQYF.

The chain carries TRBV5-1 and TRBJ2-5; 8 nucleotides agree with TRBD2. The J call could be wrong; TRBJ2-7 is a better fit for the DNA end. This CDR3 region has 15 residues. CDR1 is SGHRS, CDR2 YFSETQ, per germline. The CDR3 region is CASSLEAGGYYEQYF. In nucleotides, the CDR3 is TGCGCCAGCAGCTTGGAGGCGGGGGGCTACTACGAGCAGTACTTC.

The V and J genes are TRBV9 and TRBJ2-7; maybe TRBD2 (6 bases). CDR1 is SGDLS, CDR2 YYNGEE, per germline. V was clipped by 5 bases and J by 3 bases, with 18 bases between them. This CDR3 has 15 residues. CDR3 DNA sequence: TGTGCCAGCAGGGAAAGACTAGATTATCTCTACGAGCAGTACTTC. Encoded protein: CASRERLDYLYEQYF.

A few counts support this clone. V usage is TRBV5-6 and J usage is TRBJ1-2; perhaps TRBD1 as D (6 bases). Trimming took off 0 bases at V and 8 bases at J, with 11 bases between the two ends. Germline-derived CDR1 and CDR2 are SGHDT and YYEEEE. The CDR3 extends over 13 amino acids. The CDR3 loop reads CASSLGQALGYTF. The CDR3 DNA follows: TGTGCCAGCAGCTTGGGACAGGCTCTCGGCTACACCTTC.

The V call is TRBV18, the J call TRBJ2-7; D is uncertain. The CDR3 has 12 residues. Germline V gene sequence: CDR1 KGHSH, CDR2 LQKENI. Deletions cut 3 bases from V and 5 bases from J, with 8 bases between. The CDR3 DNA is TGTGCCAGCTCACCTTCTGCGCACGAGCAGTACTTC. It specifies CASSPSAHEQYF.

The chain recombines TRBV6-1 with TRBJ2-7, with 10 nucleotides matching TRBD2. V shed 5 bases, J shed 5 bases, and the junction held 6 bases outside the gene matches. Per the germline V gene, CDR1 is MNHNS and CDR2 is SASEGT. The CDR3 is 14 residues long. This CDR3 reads CASSTGLAAHEQYF. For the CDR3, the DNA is TGTGCCAGCAGTACTGGACTAGCGGCACACGAGCAGTACTTC.

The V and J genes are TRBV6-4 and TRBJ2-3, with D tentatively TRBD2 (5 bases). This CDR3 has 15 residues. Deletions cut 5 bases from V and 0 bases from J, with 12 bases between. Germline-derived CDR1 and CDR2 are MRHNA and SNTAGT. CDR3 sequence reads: CASSLSGTSTDTQYF. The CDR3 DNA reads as TGTGCCAGCAGTCTCAGCGGAACTAGCACAGATACGCAGTATTTT.

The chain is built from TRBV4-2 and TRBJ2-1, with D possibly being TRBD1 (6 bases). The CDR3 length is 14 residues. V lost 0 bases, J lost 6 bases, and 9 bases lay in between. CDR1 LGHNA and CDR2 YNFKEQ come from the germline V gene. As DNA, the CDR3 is TGTGCCAGCAGCCAAGAATTACAGGGCAATGAGCAGTTCTTC. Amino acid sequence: CASSQELQGNEQFF.

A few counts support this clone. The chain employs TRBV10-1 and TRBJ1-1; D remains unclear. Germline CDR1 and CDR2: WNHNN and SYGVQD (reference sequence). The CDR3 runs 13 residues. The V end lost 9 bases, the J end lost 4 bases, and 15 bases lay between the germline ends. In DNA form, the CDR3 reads TGCGCCAGTAAGGGTGTGACCTCCACTGAAGCTTTCTTT. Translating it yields CASKGVTSTEAFF.

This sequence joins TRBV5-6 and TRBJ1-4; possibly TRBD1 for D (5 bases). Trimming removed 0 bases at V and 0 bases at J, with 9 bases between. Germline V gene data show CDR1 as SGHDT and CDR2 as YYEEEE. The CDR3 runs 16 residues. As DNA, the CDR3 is TGTGCCAGCAGCTTGGCTCAGGGTGCAACTAATGAAAAACTGTTTTTT. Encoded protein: CASSLAQGATNEKLFF.

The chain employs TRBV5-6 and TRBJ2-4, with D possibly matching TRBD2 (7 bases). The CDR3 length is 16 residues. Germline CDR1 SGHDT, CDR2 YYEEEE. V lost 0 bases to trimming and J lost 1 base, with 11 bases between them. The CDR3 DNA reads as TGTGCCAGCAGCTTGGAAGGGGGAGGGGCCAAAAACATTCAGTACTTC. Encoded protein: CASSLEGGGAKNIQYF.

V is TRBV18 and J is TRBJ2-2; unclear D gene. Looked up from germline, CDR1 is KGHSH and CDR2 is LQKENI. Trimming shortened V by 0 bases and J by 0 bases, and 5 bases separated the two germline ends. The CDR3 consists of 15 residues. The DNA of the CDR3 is TGTGCCAGCTCACCACCGCCGACGAACACCGGGGAGCTGTTTTTT. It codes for CASSPPPTNTGELFF.

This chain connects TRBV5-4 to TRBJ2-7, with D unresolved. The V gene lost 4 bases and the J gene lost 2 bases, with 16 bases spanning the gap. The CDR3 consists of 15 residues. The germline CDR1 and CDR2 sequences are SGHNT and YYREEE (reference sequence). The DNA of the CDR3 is TGTGCCAGCAGCCCCGGGTTGGGTACAACCTACGAGCAGTACTTC. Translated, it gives CASSPGLGTTYEQYF.

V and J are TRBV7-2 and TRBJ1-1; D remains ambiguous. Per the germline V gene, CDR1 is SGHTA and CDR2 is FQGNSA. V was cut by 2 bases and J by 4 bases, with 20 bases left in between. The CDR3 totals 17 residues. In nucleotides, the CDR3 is TGTGCCAGCAGCTTATATGTTGGCGAAATAGGTGTCACTGAAGCTTTCTTT. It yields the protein CASSLYVGEIGVTEAFF.

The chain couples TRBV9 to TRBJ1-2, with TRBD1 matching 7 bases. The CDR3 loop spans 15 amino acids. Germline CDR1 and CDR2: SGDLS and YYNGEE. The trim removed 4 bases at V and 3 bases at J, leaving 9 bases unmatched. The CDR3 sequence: CASSTFDREDYGYTF. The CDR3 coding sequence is TGTGCCAGCAGCACCTTCGACAGGGAGGACTATGGCTACACCTTC. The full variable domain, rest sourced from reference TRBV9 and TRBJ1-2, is DSGVTQTPKHLITATGQRVTLRCSPRSGDLSVYWYQQSLDQGLQFLIQYYNGEERAKGNILERFSAQQFPDLHSELNLSSLELGDSALYFCASSTFDREDYGYTFGSGTRLTVV.

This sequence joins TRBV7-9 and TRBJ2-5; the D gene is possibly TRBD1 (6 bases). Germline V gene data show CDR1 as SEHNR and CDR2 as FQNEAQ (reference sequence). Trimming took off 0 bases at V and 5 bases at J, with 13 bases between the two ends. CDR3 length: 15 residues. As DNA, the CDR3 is TGTGCCAGCAGCTTAGCAACAGGGCTAGGGGAGACCCAGTACTTC. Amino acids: CASSLATGLGETQYF.

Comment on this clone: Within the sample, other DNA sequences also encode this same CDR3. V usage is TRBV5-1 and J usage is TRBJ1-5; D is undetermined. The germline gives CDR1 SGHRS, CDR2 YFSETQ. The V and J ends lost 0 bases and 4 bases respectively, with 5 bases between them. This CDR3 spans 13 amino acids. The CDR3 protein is CASSLAANQPQHF. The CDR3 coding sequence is TGCGCCAGCAGCTTGGCTGCAAATCAGCCCCAGCATTTT.

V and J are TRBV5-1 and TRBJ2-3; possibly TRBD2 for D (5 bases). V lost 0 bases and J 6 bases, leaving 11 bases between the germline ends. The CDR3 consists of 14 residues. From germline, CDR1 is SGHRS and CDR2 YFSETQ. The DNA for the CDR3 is TGCGCCAGCAGCTTGGCCACGGGGATGGATACGCAGTATTTT. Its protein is CASSLATGMDTQYF.

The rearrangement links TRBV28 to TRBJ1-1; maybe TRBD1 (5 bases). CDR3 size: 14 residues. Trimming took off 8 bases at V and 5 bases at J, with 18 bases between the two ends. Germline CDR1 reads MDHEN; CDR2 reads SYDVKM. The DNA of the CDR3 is TGTGCCAGCGAGTCTTCGGGGGTGTTGACTGAAGCTTTCTTT. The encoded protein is CASESSGVLTEAFF.

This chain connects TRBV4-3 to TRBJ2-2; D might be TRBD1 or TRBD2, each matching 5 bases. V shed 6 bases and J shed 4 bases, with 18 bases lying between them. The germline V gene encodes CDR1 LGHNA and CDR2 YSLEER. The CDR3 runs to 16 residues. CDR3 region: CASRENHRDGTGELFF. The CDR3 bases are TGCGCCAGCAGGGAAAACCACCGGGACGGCACCGGGGAGCTGTTTTTT.

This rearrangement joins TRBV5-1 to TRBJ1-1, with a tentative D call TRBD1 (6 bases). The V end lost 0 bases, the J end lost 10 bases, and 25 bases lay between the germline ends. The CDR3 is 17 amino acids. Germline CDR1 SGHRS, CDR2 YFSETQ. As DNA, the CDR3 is TGCGCCAGCAGCTTGGCCGAAGGAGTTGCCAGGGGCATTCGAGCTTTCTTT. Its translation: CASSLAEGVARGIRAFF.

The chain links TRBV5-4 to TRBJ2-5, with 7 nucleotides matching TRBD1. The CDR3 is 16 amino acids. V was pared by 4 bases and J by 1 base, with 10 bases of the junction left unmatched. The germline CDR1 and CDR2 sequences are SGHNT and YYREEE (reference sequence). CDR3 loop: CASSENRGVFQETQYF. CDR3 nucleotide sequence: TGTGCCAGCAGCGAGAACAGGGGCGTCTTCCAAGAGACCCAGTACTTC.